One sample yielded the 27 T cell receptor beta chains listed below, sequenced in a study of blood T cell repertoires in COVID-19. Produced via immunoSEQ multiplex PCR; TCRdb's table is partial and in-frame only. The sample records about 210,000 clones, around 90% being singletons. The source material was peripheral blood. These receptors all come from a young man with active or convalescent COVID-19.

The CDR3: CASSQGQDRGYTF. The CDR3 DNA follows: TGTGCCAGCAGCCAAGGACAGGATAGGGGCTACACCTTC. The V gene is TRBV14, the J gene TRBJ1-2; perhaps TRBD1 as D (6 bases). Germline-derived CDR1 and CDR2 are SGHDN and FVKESK. The CDR3 consists of 13 residues. The germline V and J ends were trimmed by 1 base and 8 bases, with 11 bases remaining between them. Full variable domain (missing parts from reference TRBV14 and TRBJ1-2): EAGVTQFPSHSVIEKGQTVTLRCDPISGHDNLYWYRRVMGKEIKFLLHFVKESKQDESGMPNNRFLAERTGGTYSTLKVQPAELEDSGVYFCASSQGQDRGYTFGSGTRLTVV.

V gene TRBV29-1 combines with J gene TRBJ2-1; 8 nucleotides line up with TRBD1. Germline assignment: CDR1 SQVTM and CDR2 ANQGSEA. CDR3 length: 13 residues. After removal of 6 bases from V and 11 bases from J, the junction contained 12 bases not matched to a gene. The CDR3 sequence: CSVQDRVGAQQFF. The CDR3 DNA reads TGCAGCGTCCAGGACAGGGTGGGGGCACAGCAGTTCTTC.

In its sample, this clone was seen a few times. The rearrangement joins TRBV3-1 (or the pseudogene TRBV3-2) to TRBJ2-7; the match to TRBD1 covers 10 bases. Per the germline V gene, CDR1 is LGHDT and CDR2 is YNNKEL (reference sequence). The trim removed 1 base at V and 2 bases at J, leaving 5 bases unmatched. The CDR3 covers 16 residues. Here the CDR3 reads CASSQGLGQGTYEQYF. The CDR3 DNA reads TGTGCCAGCAGCCAAGGCCTGGGACAGGGGACCTACGAGCAGTACTTC.

The CDR3 loop reads CATGELFF. The CDR3 bases are TGCGCCACTGGGGAGCTGTTTTTT. The chain combines TRBV23-1 with TRBJ2-2; D gene uncertain. TRBV23-1 qualifies as an ORF whose function is uncertain. The CDR3 runs 8 residues. Trimming removed 10 bases from V and 8 bases from J, with 2 bases in between.

V is TRBV7-9 and J is TRBJ1-5, with 7 bases that match TRBD1. The CDR3 loop spans 15 amino acids. Germline CDR1 and CDR2: SEHNR and FQNEAQ (reference sequence). V lost 1 base and J lost 4; bases outside the gene matches: 4. As DNA, the CDR3 is TGTGCCAGCAGCTTAGGGACAGGAGTTAATCAGCCCCAGCATTTT. This encodes CASSLGTGVNQPQHF.

The chain recombines TRBV24-1 with TRBJ2-3; D is perhaps TRBD1 (7 bases). Trimming took 0 bases from V and 2 from J, leaving 11 bases between them. The CDR3 sequence is 16 residues long. Germline CDR1 KGHDR, CDR2 SFDVKD. The CDR3 DNA follows: TGTGCCACCAGTGATTTGTCAGGGGGGACCACAGATACGCAGTATTTT. Translated: CATSDLSGGTTDTQYF.

About this clone itself: Relative to the germline gene, one junction end is altered; a read error may explain this. The rearrangement uses TRBV6-2 or TRBV6-3 and TRBJ2-7, with D possibly matching TRBD1 (6 bases). The CDR3 extends over 16 amino acids. CDR1 MNHEY and CDR2 SVGEGT come from the germline V gene. CDR3 coding DNA: TGTGCCAGCAGTACCTTTATTCGGACAGTCTCCGACGAGCAGTACTTC. Its translation is CASSTFIRTVSDEQYF.

The chain links TRBV9 to TRBJ2-7, with 7 bases lining up with TRBD1. This CDR3 is 16 amino acids long. The V segment lost 4 bases and the J segment 1 base; nucleotides outside the gene matches: 11. The germline V gene encodes CDR1 SGDLS and CDR2 YYNGEE. CDR3 DNA: TGTGCCAGCAGCCCCTCCCCTGGACAGGTTTCCTACGAGCAGTACTTC. Protein sequence: CASSPSPGQVSYEQYF.

The rearrangement joins TRBV19 to TRBJ1-1, with 8 bases matching TRBD1. The J segment lost 0 bases and the V segment lost 5 bases, leaving 11 bases of the junction unmatched. The CDR3 runs 17 residues. The germline V gene encodes CDR1 LNHDA and CDR2 SQIVND (reference sequence). CDR3 DNA: TGTGCCAGTAGTTCCGCACAGGGGGTCTTCATGAACACTGAAGCTTTCTTT. It specifies CASSSAQGVFMNTEAFF.

This rearrangement joins TRBV29-1 to TRBJ1-2, with TRBD1 identical over 7 bases. Germline loops: CDR1 SQVTM, CDR2 ANQGSEA. V shed 4 bases and J 7 bases; nucleotides not matched to a gene: 6. The CDR3 is made up of 12 amino acids. The CDR3 nucleotides are TGCAGCGTTGGGGGACAGAAATCTGGCTACACCTTC. It codes for CSVGGQKSGYTF. Full variable domain (remainder filled in from reference TRBV29-1 and TRBJ1-2): SAVISQKPSRDICQRGTSLTIQCQVDSQVTMMFWYRQQPGQSLTLIATANQGSEATYESGFVIDKFPISRPNLTFSTLTVSNMSPEDSSIYLCSVGGQKSGYTFGSGTRLTVV.

The chain uses TRBV27 and TRBJ1-1, with D possibly TRBD1 on 5 matching bases. The V end lost 3 bases, the J end lost 2 bases, and 7 bases lay between the germline ends. The germline gives CDR1 MNHEY, CDR2 SMNVEV (reference sequence). The CDR3 loop spans 13 amino acids. The CDR3 DNA sequence: TGTGCCAGCAGTTTCGACAGTAACACTGAAGCTTTCTTT. Translation: CASSFDSNTEAFF.

The chain uses TRBV19 and TRBJ1-6; D possibly corresponds to TRBD1 (6 bases). V shed 11 bases and J shed 9 bases, with 20 bases lying between them. The CDR3 runs to 14 residues. Germline CDR1 is LNHDA and CDR2 is SQIVND (reference sequence). The CDR3, as DNA: TGTGCCTCACAGTCGGGGGGCGTAAGTTCACCCCTCCACTTT. This translates into CASQSGGVSSPLHF.

The chain recombines TRBV6-5 with TRBJ1-2, with D possibly matching TRBD1 (5 bases). The CDR3 spans 13 residues. The V end lost 8 bases, the J end lost 5 bases, and 15 bases lay between the germline ends. Germline loops: CDR1 MNHEY, CDR2 SVGAGI. The CDR3 region has the DNA TGTGCCAGCGGCACTTGGGGGGGATATGGCTACACCTTC. Residues: CASGTWGGYGYTF.

The chain has TRBV18 and TRBJ1-5, with D uncertain. CDR3 length: 14 residues. Looked up from germline, CDR1 is KGHSH and CDR2 is LQKENI. Deletions cut 6 bases from V and 9 bases from J, with 18 bases between. As DNA, the CDR3 is TGTGCCAGCTCCATCGACGGCTCTCCTAGGCCCCAGCATTTT. It specifies CASSIDGSPRPQHF.

The chain recombines TRBV12-2 with TRBJ1-5; the table's D call of TRBD1 was not tested on the DNA. TRBV12-2 is assigned pseudogene status. There are 19 residues in the CDR3. The CDR3 sequence is CASRLNPTDQEALNQPQHF. The DNA of the CDR3 is TGTGCAAGTCGCTTAAACCCGACGGATCAGGAAGCCCTTAATCAGCCCCAGCATTTT.

This sequence joins TRBV4-2 and TRBJ2-2, with D uncertain. V was trimmed by 4 bases and J by 6 bases, leaving 6 bases between them. CDR1 LGHNA and CDR2 YNFKEQ come from the germline V gene. CDR3 length: 12 residues. CDR3 sequence (DNA): TGTGCCAGCAGCCTCGGTGCCGGGGAGCTGTTTTTT. This translates into CASSLGAGELFF.

The chain recombines TRBV10-3 with TRBJ2-5, with 7 positions matching TRBD1. The CDR3 covers 12 residues. The J segment lost 9 bases and the V segment lost 2 bases, leaving 3 bases of the junction unmatched. Germline V lookup: CDR1 ENHRY, CDR2 SYGVKD. CDR3 sequence (DNA): TGTGCCATCAGTGAGAAGCAGGGGGCCCAGTACTTC. Translated: CAISEKQGAQYF.

V is TRBV19 and J is TRBJ2-7, with D maybe TRBD2 (5 bases). V lost 1 base and J 2 bases, leaving 12 bases between the germline ends. The CDR3 is made up of 15 amino acids. Germline lookup yields CDR1 LNHDA and CDR2 SQIVND (reference sequence). The CDR3 loop reads CASSIAQRSTYEQYF. The CDR3 bases are TGTGCCAGTAGTATAGCACAGCGGAGTACCTACGAGCAGTACTTC.

The genes are TRBV6-5 and TRBJ2-3, with 9 bases lining up with TRBD2. The CDR3 loop spans 15 amino acids. The germline V gene has CDR1 MNHEY and CDR2 SVGAGI. With 8 bases clipped from V and 4 bases from J, the junction kept 10 bases outside the gene matches. In nucleotides, the CDR3 is TGTGCCAGCGTCTTAAGGGCGGGGGGGGCAGATACGCAGTATTTT. This codes for CASVLRAGGADTQYF.

This chain joins TRBV7-9 and TRBJ1-6; 8 bases are a match to TRBD1. CDR1 and CDR2 from the germline V gene are SEHNR and FQNEAQ (reference sequence). This CDR3 spans 15 amino acids. V trimming: 5 bases; J trimming: 5 bases; junction bases outside the gene matches: 5. CDR3 DNA sequence: TGTGCCAGCAGCCCGGGACAGGCGGATAATTCACCCCTCCACTTT. Protein sequence: CASSPGQADNSPLHF.

The CDR3 is CASSQDIVTPEAFF. As DNA, the CDR3 is TGCGCCAGCAGCCAAGATATAGTAACCCCGGAAGCTTTCTTT. The genes are TRBV4-1 and TRBJ1-1; D uncertain. The V gene lost 0 bases and the J gene lost 8 bases, with 13 bases spanning the gap. Germline V CDR1 and CDR2: MGHRA, YSYEKL. The CDR3 loop spans 14 amino acids.

The J gene is TRBJ2-1, the V gene TRBV10-3, with 13 bases lining up with TRBD2. With V trimmed by 4 bases and J by 6 bases, 3 bases remained unmatched. Germline values: CDR1 ENHRY, CDR2 SYGVKD. The CDR3 consists of 15 residues. CDR3 sequence: CAISGTSGSLNEQFF. CDR3 bases: TGTGCCATCAGTGGGACTAGCGGGAGTCTCAATGAGCAGTTCTTC.

This clone appeared once. This rearrangement joins TRBV27 to TRBJ1-6; 7 bases agree with TRBD1. This CDR3 has 15 amino acids. Germline V gene sequence: CDR1 MNHEY, CDR2 SMNVEV (reference sequence). Losses at the gene ends were 6 bases for V and 9 bases for J; bases not matched to a gene: 11. The DNA for the CDR3 is TGTGCCAGCAGCCGGCGACAGGGTGATTTTTCACCCCTCCACTTT. Encoded protein: CASSRRQGDFSPLHF.

As DNA, the CDR3 is TGTGCCAGCAGACTAGGACTAGCGGGAGGGCAGGAGCAGTTCTTC. It translates to CASRLGLAGGQEQFF. The chain is built from TRBV6-5 and TRBJ2-1; 15 bases agree with TRBD2. The CDR3 runs to 15 residues. V was pared by 6 bases and J by 10 bases, with 7 bases of the junction left unmatched. Per the germline V gene, CDR1 is MNHEY and CDR2 is SVGAGI.

The rearrangement uses TRBV10-3 and TRBJ1-1; D is uncertain. This CDR3 comprises 12 residues. V was pared by 0 bases and J by 8 bases, with 7 bases between. CDR1 is ENHRY and CDR2 is SYGVKD in the germline V gene. CDR3 loop: CAISESIEEAFF. CDR3 coding DNA: TGTGCCATCAGTGAGTCGATAGAAGAAGCTTTCTTT.

The chain uses TRBV29-1 and TRBJ1-1; D perhaps matches TRBD1 (5 bases). The CDR3 spans 14 residues. V lost 8 bases and J 5 bases, leaving 21 bases between the germline ends. CDR1 and CDR2 from the germline V gene are SQVTM and ANQGSEA. CDR3 sequence reads: CSTGDSGMRTEAFF. In DNA form, the CDR3 reads TGCAGCACCGGAGATTCAGGGATGAGGACTGAAGCTTTCTTT.

This chain joins TRBV10-3 and TRBJ1-4; 10 bases map to TRBD1. This CDR3 comprises 15 residues. V gave up 10 bases and J gave up 7 bases; unmatched junction bases: 12. CDR1 is ENHRY, CDR2 SYGVKD, per germline. Written as DNA, the CDR3 is TGTGCCACAGCTCTGACAGGGGGCATTGGTGAAAAACTGTTTTTT. Its protein product is CATALTGGIGEKLFF.